The 22 T cell receptor beta chains listed next were all sequenced from one sample in a study of shared clonotypes between healthy human individuals. The data were produced by immunoSEQ multiplex PCR, yet TCRdb's version contains in-frame clones alone and is incomplete. The sample has about 1.5 million clones; roughly 95% are singletons. The specimen sequenced was naive CD4+ T cells sorted from blood. Indicated subset: CD45RA+ positively selected. The receptors originated from a man aged 25-40 years in good health.

This chain uses TRBV29-1 with TRBJ2-1; D gene ambiguous. The V end lost 4 bases, the J end lost 6 bases, and 16 bases lay between the germline ends. In germline, CDR1 is SQVTM, CDR2 ANQGSEA. The CDR3 is 14 amino acids. This CDR3 reads CSVGLLVYRNEQFF. The CDR3 bases are TGCAGCGTTGGATTGTTAGTCTACCGCAATGAGCAGTTCTTC.

The chain joins TRBV5-1 to TRBJ2-1, with TRBD2 identical over 7 bases. The CDR3 loop spans 17 amino acids. Per germline, CDR1 SGHRS and CDR2 YFSETQ. J lost 7 bases, V lost 0 bases, and 13 bases had no gene match. CDR3 nucleotide sequence: TGCGCCAGCAGCTTGGGAATGATAGGGACTACCGATAATGAGCAGTTCTTC. Its translation is CASSLGMIGTTDNEQFF. The whole variable domain, remainder taken from reference TRBV5-1 and TRBJ2-1, is KAGVTQTPRYLIKTRGQQVTLSCSPISGHRSVSWYQQTPGQGLQFLFEYFSETQRNKGNFPGRFSGRQFSNSRSEMNVSTLELGDSALYLCASSLGMIGTTDNEQFFGPGTRLTVL.

The chain recombines TRBV18 with TRBJ2-1; 7 bases are shared with TRBD1. This CDR3 has 16 amino acids. V shed 3 bases, J shed 0 bases, and the junction held 5 bases outside the gene matches. The germline CDR1 and CDR2 sequences are KGHSH and LQKENI. CDR3 sequence reads: CASSPIQGTSYNEQFF. As DNA, the CDR3 is TGTGCCAGCTCACCTATACAGGGGACCTCCTACAATGAGCAGTTCTTC.

The rearrangement links TRBV5-5 to TRBJ1-5; D may be TRBD1 (6 bases). CDR1 is SGHKS and CDR2 is YYEKEE in the germline V gene (reference sequence). The CDR3 has 16 amino acids. V dropped 3 bases and J dropped 4 bases, with 17 bases sitting between them. The CDR3: CASSYYATGANQPQHF. The CDR3 DNA is TGTGCCAGCAGCTATTATGCGACAGGAGCTAATCAGCCCCAGCATTTT.

This clone was found a few times. The chain employs TRBV9 and TRBJ2-1; the D gene could be TRBD1 or TRBD2 (6 bases each). Germline CDR1 SGDLS, CDR2 YYNGEE. The CDR3 is made up of 11 amino acids. V lost 6 bases, J lost 6 bases, and 7 bases lay in between. As DNA, the CDR3 is TGTGCCAGCAAGGGGGGCAATGAGCAGTTCTTC. Translation: CASKGGNEQFF.

The CDR3 DNA sequence: TGTGCCAGCACCGTAGACGGGAGAGCCAAAAACATTCAGTACTTC. Residues: CASTVDGRAKNIQYF. V and J are TRBV28 and TRBJ2-4; perhaps TRBD2 as D (6 bases). The V end lost 7 bases, the J end lost 0 bases, and 13 bases lay between the germline ends. The germline CDR1 and CDR2 sequences are MDHEN and SYDVKM. CDR3 length: 15 residues.

This clone was seen just once. Other DNA sequences within the sample encode an identical CDR3. This chain links TRBV7-9 with TRBJ2-3, with no clear D. V was cut by 6 bases and J by 2 bases, with 6 bases left in between. CDR3 length: 12 residues. Germline CDR1 SEHNR, CDR2 FQNEAQ (reference sequence). Here the CDR3 reads CASSLATDTQYF. CDR3 DNA: TGTGCCAGCAGTCTGGCCACAGATACGCAGTATTTT.

The rearrangement links TRBV15 to TRBJ1-4; TRBD1 agrees at 7 bases. With V trimmed by 3 bases and J by 10 bases, 2 bases remained unmatched. The germline gives CDR1 LNHNV, CDR2 YYDKDF (reference sequence). The CDR3 is 12 amino acids. CDR3 region: CATSSHRGKLFF. The CDR3 DNA reads TGTGCCACCAGCAGTCACAGGGGAAAACTGTTTTTT.

The chain joins TRBV5-6 to TRBJ1-3, with D maybe TRBD1 (6 bases). V was clipped by 1 base and J by 0 bases, with 11 bases between them. This CDR3 region has 16 residues. Looked up from germline, CDR1 is SGHDT and CDR2 is YYEEEE. CDR3 in DNA: TGTGCCAGCAGCTTGAGGGGGGGCCGCTCTGGAAACACCATATATTTT. It specifies CASSLRGGRSGNTIYF.

The chain joins TRBV30 to TRBJ2-1, with D hard to call. This CDR3 has 13 amino acids. V was shortened by 4 bases and J by 4 bases, with 11 bases between the two germline ends. Germline V CDR1 and CDR2: GTSNPN, SVGIG (reference sequence). CDR3 nucleotides: TGTGCCTGGATGTCTCACGGTTACAATGAGCAGTTCTTC. Protein product: CAWMSHGYNEQFF. Based on the CDR3 plus reference TRBV30 and TRBJ2-1, the full variable domain is SQTIHQWPATLVQPVGSPLSLECTVEGTSNPNLYWYRQAAGRGLQLLFYSVGIGQISSEVPQNLSASRPQDRQFILSSKKLLLSDSGFYLCAWMSHGYNEQFFGPGTRLTVL.

The chain has TRBV6-6 and TRBJ2-7; 11 positions agree with TRBD1. CDR1 and CDR2 from the germline V gene are MNHNY and SVGAGI (reference sequence). This CDR3 has 14 amino acids. V lost 6 bases to trimming and J lost 4 bases; unmatched junction nucleotides: 5. CDR3 in DNA: TGTGCCAGCAGCCGGGGACAGGGGGAGTACGAGCAGTACTTC. This codes for CASSRGQGEYEQYF.

The chain employs TRBV6-1 and TRBJ2-5, with 12 bases aligning to TRBD2. This CDR3 is built from 15 residues. V lost 5 bases and J lost 5; bases outside the gene matches: 6. The germline V gene has CDR1 MNHNS and CDR2 SASEGT. The CDR3 DNA follows: TGTGCCAGCAGTCCACTAGCGGGAGGTGAGGAGACCCAGTACTTC. Its protein product is CASSPLAGGEETQYF.

The chain is built from TRBV2 and TRBJ1-5; D is uncertain. This CDR3 comprises 14 residues. Deletions cut 8 bases from V and 0 bases from J, with 11 bases between. Germline V gives CDR1 SNHLY, CDR2 FYNNEI. CDR3 in amino acids: CASSLWDSNQPQHF. The CDR3 DNA sequence: TGTGCCAGCTCCCTTTGGGATAGCAATCAGCCCCAGCATTTT.

The chain links TRBV5-1 to TRBJ2-7; D is possibly TRBD2 (7 bases). This CDR3 region has 18 residues. CDR1 and CDR2 from the germline V gene are SGHRS and YFSETQ. V lost 0 bases, J lost 5 bases, and 24 bases lay in between. The CDR3 sequence: CASSLAASGGRFPHEQYF. For the CDR3, the DNA is TGCGCCAGCAGCTTGGCCGCTTCCGGGGGGCGGTTTCCCCACGAGCAGTACTTC. Full variable domain (outside the CDR3, taken from reference TRBV5-1 and TRBJ2-7): KAGVTQTPRYLIKTRGQQVTLSCSPISGHRSVSWYQQTPGQGLQFLFEYFSETQRNKGNFPGRFSGRQFSNSRSEMNVSTLELGDSALYLCASSLAASGGRFPHEQYFGPGTRLTVT.

The rearrangement joins TRBV2 to TRBJ2-2; D not resolved. The CDR3 is 15 amino acids. Trimming stripped 4 bases from V and 0 bases from J, with 9 bases between. CDR1 is SNHLY and CDR2 is FYNNEI in the germline V gene. The CDR3 region is CASSGTVANTGELFF. CDR3 nucleotides: TGTGCCAGCAGTGGAACGGTCGCGAACACCGGGGAGCTGTTTTTT.

The rearrangement uses TRBV20-1 and TRBJ2-7; D is unresolved. The germline V gene has CDR1 DFQATT and CDR2 SNEGSKA (reference sequence). CDR3 size: 10 residues. Trimming left V 6 bases short and J 6 bases short, with 9 bases between. Here the CDR3 reads CSAAGFEQYF. Written as DNA, the CDR3 is TGCAGTGCGGCCGGATTCGAGCAGTACTTC.

CDR3 nucleotides: TGCAGCGTTGAAACAGGGGGCCTCGGTACGCAGTATTTT. The encoded protein is CSVETGGLGTQYF. V is TRBV29-1 and J is TRBJ2-3, with 9 nucleotides matching TRBD1. CDR1 is SQVTM and CDR2 is ANQGSEA in the germline V gene. Unmatched junction bases numbered 5, after V lost 2 bases and J lost 8 bases. CDR3 length: 13 amino acids.

This chain links TRBV30 with TRBJ1-1; weak D call: TRBD1 (5 bases). Trimming took 0 bases from V and 5 from J, leaving 10 bases between them. The CDR3 is 13 residues long. Germline-derived CDR1 and CDR2 are GTSNPN and SVGIG (reference sequence). The CDR3: CAWSVLGGTEAFF. CDR3 DNA: TGTGCCTGGAGTGTACTCGGGGGGACTGAAGCTTTCTTT.

J is TRBJ2-7 and V is TRBV5-5; possibly TRBD1 for D (7 bases). CDR1 SGHKS and CDR2 YYEKEE come from the germline V gene (reference sequence). The CDR3 runs to 16 residues. V gave up 1 base and J gave up 1 base, with 15 bases separating them. The CDR3 is CASSLLTPGGSYEQYF. In DNA form, the CDR3 reads TGTGCCAGCAGCTTGTTGACACCAGGGGGGTCCTACGAGCAGTACTTC.

The chain has TRBV11-2 and TRBJ2-1, with D possibly matching TRBD2 (6 bases). The CDR3 is 12 amino acids. The V gene's germline CDR1 is SGHAT and CDR2 FQNNGV. V gave up 5 bases and J gave up 10 bases, with 12 bases separating them. This chain's CDR3 is CASSPGGAEQFF. In nucleotides, the CDR3 is TGTGCCAGCAGCCCCGGGGGAGCGGAGCAGTTCTTC.

The chain joins TRBV5-1 to TRBJ2-7; D tentatively fits TRBD1 or TRBD2 (5 bases each). Germline V lookup: CDR1 SGHRS, CDR2 YFSETQ. The CDR3 sequence is 14 residues long. V lost 2 bases and J lost 5, with 14 bases in between. The CDR3 coding sequence is TGCGCCAGCAGCTTCCGGGACGAAGGGAACGAGCAGTACTTC. The encoded protein is CASSFRDEGNEQYF.

The chain uses TRBV29-1 and TRBJ2-1; D gene unclear. The CDR3 is 12 amino acids. Trimming pared 4 bases from V and 4 bases from J, leaving 8 bases between. Germline V gene lookup returns CDR1 SQVTM and CDR2 ANQGSEA. Here the CDR3 reads CSVVSRYNEQFF. The CDR3 bases are TGCAGCGTTGTTAGCCGGTACAATGAGCAGTTCTTC.